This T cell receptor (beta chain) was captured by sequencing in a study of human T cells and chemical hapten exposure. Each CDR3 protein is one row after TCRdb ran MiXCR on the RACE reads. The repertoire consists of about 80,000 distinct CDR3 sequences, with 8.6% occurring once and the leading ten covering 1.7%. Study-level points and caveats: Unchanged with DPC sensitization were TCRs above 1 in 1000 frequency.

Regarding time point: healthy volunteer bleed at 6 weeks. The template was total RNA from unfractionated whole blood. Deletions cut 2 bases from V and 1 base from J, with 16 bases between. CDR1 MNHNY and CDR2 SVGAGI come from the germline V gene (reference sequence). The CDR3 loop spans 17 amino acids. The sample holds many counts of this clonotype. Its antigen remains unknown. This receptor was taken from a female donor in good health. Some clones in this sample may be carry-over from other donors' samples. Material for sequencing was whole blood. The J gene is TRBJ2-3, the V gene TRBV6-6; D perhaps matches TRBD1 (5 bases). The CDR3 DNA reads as TGTGCCAGCAGTTACCCCAAAGGGGTAGTGGGCACAGATACGCAGTATTTT. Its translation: CASSYPKGVVGTDTQYF.